These 3 T cell receptor beta chains were sequenced from one sample in a study of technical replicates of blood from a handful of donors. Profiling relied on immunoSEQ multiplex PCR, and the TCRdb table lists in-frame clones only, not all of them. The sample holds roughly 81,000 clones, 65% to 90% seen once. Input material: PBMCs. These receptors all come from a human donor in good health. Some clones in this sample may be carry-over from other donors' samples.

The chain links TRBV5-1 to TRBJ2-3, with 7 bases matching TRBD1. V gave up 3 bases and J gave up 5 bases; unmatched junction bases: 12. The CDR3 has 16 amino acids. CDR1 and CDR2 from the germline V gene are SGHRS and YFSETQ. The CDR3, as DNA: TGCGCCAGCAGCTCTAACAGGGGTCCTGGGGTAGATACGCAGTATTTT. The encoded protein is CASSSNRGPGVDTQYF.

The genes are TRBV4-1 and TRBJ1-2, with 7 bases that match TRBD1. Germline-derived CDR1 and CDR2 are MGHRA and YSYEKL. The CDR3 runs 14 residues. Losses at the gene ends were 0 bases for V and 7 bases for J; bases not matched to a gene: 5. As DNA, the CDR3 is TGCGCCAGCAGCCAAGAGACAGGGAGACGTGGCTACACCTTC. It translates to CASSQETGRRGYTF.

The chain links TRBV4-1 to TRBJ2-3; the match to TRBD2 covers 8 bases. Looked up from germline, CDR1 is MGHRA and CDR2 is YSYEKL. With 3 bases clipped from V and 6 bases from J, the junction kept 2 bases outside the gene matches. The CDR3 is 13 amino acids. CDR3 sequence reads: CASSHREGDTQYF. CDR3 nucleotide sequence: TGCGCCAGCAGCCACCGGGAGGGGGATACGCAGTATTTT.